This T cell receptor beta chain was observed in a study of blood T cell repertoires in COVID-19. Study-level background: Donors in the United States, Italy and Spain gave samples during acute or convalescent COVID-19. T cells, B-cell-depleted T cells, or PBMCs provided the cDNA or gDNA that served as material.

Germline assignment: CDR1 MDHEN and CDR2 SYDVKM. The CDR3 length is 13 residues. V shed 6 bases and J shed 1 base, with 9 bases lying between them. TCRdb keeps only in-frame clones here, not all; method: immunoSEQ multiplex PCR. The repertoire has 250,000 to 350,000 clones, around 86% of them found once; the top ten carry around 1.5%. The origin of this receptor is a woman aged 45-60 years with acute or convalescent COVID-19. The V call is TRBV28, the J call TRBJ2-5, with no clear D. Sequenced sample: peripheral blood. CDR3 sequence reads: CASSLPFQETQYF. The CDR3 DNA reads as TGTGCCAGCAGCCTACCGTTCCAAGAGACCCAGTACTTC.